This entry features one T cell receptor (beta chain) sequence. These data belong to a study of blood T cell repertoires in COVID-19. The CDR3 has 14 amino acids. Germline CDR1 and CDR2: MDHEN and SYDVKM. The ends lost 7 bases at V and 3 bases at J; junction bases unmatched: 6. Method: immunoSEQ multiplex PCR; TCRdb's copy keeps in-frame clones and lacks some. Of 120,000 to 150,000 clones listed, approximately 85% were seen once; the top ten hold around 3.7%. Material: PBMCs or T cells enriched from blood (not recorded which). V and J are TRBV28 and TRBJ2-7; TRBD1 agrees at 10 bases. The receptor was isolated from a woman aged 45-60 years with acute COVID-19. The CDR3 nucleotides are TGTGCCAGCATCCGGGACAGGGGAAGCTACGAGCAGTACTTC. Protein product: CASIRDRGSYEQYF.